The entry below gives a single TCR beta chain sequence along with its context. This sample is drawn from a study of control samples from healthy donors and cancer patients. The CDR3 extends over 15 amino acids. The V segment lost 3 bases and the J segment 8 bases; nucleotides outside the gene matches: 12. CDR1 and CDR2 (germline): KGHSH, LQKENI. Here immunoSEQ multiplex PCR was the method, and the copy in TCRdb shows in-frame clones only, minus some. The sample yields some 150,000 clones, under 96% seen once. This receptor was identified in a woman aged 25-40 years in good health. J is TRBJ1-2 and V is TRBV18; TRBD1 matches 7 bases. The sequencing sample was made of blood. The CDR3: CASSPATTGIQGYTF. In nucleotides, the CDR3 is TGTGCCAGCTCACCGGCCACGACAGGGATTCAGGGCTACACCTTC.